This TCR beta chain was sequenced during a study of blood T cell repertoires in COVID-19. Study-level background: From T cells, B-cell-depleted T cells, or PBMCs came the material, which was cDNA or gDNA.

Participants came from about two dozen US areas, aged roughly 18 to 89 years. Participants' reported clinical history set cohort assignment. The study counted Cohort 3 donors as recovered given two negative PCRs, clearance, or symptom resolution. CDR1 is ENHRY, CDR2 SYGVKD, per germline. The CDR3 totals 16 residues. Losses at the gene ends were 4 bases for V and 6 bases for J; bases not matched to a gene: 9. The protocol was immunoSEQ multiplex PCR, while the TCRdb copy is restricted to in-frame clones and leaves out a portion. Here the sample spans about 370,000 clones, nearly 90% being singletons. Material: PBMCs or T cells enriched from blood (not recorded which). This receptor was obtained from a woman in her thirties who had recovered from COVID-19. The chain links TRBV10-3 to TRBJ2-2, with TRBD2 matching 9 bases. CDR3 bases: TGTGCCATCAGTGCTCCGGGACTAGCAGTCCCCGGGGAGCTGTTTTTT. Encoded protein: CAISAPGLAVPGELFF.